The 13 T cell receptor beta chains presented below share a single source sample, sequenced in a study of blood T cell repertoires in COVID-19 (dated by TCRdb to the early 2020s). Libraries were constructed by the immunoSEQ multiplex PCR assay. TCRdb took this table from immuneACCESS and kept in-frame rearrangements with V and J called. Such tables lack part of the clones; where checked against another copy, unresolved V genes explain under half of the gap, and the rest is unexplained. In this sample the table shows 150,000 to 200,000 clones, roughly 80% of which occur a single time. Clones ranked in the top ten supply about 2.7% of the sample. The material sequenced was peripheral blood. The receptor set was obtained from a human donor with acute or convalescent COVID-19. The donor label of this sample is uncertain.

The chain is built from TRBV28 and TRBJ1-1, with 7 bases that match TRBD1. J was trimmed by 7 bases and V by 7 bases; bases with no gene match: 15. Looked up from germline, CDR1 is MDHEN and CDR2 is SYDVKM. The CDR3 contains 15 residues. The CDR3 spells CASNSGTVKNDEAFF. Written as DNA, the CDR3 is TGTGCCAGCAACTCCGGGACAGTTAAAAACGATGAAGCTTTCTTT.

In this sample, this clone turned up once. The CDR3 spells CASRDRTGASYEQYF. The CDR3, as DNA: TGTGCCAGCAGAGATCGGACAGGGGCCTCCTACGAGCAGTACTTC. The J gene is TRBJ2-7, the V gene TRBV6-5; 9 bases are a match to TRBD1. Germline-derived CDR1 and CDR2 are MNHEY and SVGAGI. This CDR3 is 15 amino acids long. V trimming: 6 bases; J trimming: 0 bases; junction bases outside the gene matches: 6.

The rearrangement uses TRBV29-1 and TRBJ1-2; 7 bases fit TRBD1. With V trimmed by 5 bases and J by 6 bases, 6 bases remained unmatched. This CDR3 contains 12 residues. Germline CDR1 SQVTM, CDR2 ANQGSEA. The CDR3 DNA follows: TGCAGCGTTTATGACAGGGAAGATGGCTACACCTTC. Protein product: CSVYDREDGYTF.

The chain has TRBV5-4 and TRBJ2-3; 11 bases match TRBD2. The CDR3 is made up of 16 amino acids. The V gene's germline CDR1 is SGHNT and CDR2 YYREEE (reference sequence). The trim removed 6 bases at V and 3 bases at J, leaving 9 bases unmatched. The CDR3 sequence: CASTQASGRSTDTQYF. The CDR3 region has the DNA TGTGCCAGCACCCAAGCTAGCGGGAGGTCAACAGATACGCAGTATTTT.

The chain recombines TRBV7-2 with TRBJ2-2; D might be TRBD2 (7 bases). Germline loops: CDR1 SGHTA, CDR2 FQGNSA. Trimming cost V 4 bases and J 0 bases, with 18 bases left between them. The CDR3 is 18 amino acids. CDR3 nucleotide sequence: TGTGCCAGCAGCTCCCGGGGGCGGGAGCGATCGAACACCGGGGAGCTGTTTTTT. It translates to CASSSRGRERSNTGELFF.

Concerning this clone itself: Relative to the germline gene, one junction end is altered; a read error may explain this. J is TRBJ1-5 and V is TRBV11-2; D is uncertain. Germline V gives CDR1 SGHAT, CDR2 FQNNGV. This CDR3 has 13 residues. This CDR3 reads CASSLERDQPQHF. Written as DNA, the CDR3 is TGTGCCAGCAGCCTAGAACGCGATCAGCCCCAGCATTTT.

As to this clone: This same CDR3 is encoded by further DNA sequences in the sample. The chain combines TRBV5-1 with TRBJ2-5; the match to TRBD2 covers 13 bases. The CDR3 totals 14 residues. With V trimmed by 3 bases and J by 5 bases, 1 base remained unmatched. Germline CDR1 reads SGHRS; CDR2 reads YFSETQ. The CDR3 region is CASSSGLAGETQYF. The CDR3 DNA sequence: TGCGCCAGCAGCTCGGGACTAGCGGGGGAGACCCAGTACTTC.

V and J are TRBV5-1 and TRBJ2-1, with 10 bases aligning to TRBD1. Germline CDR1 is SGHRS and CDR2 is YFSETQ. There are 14 residues in the CDR3. The trim removed 0 bases at V and 6 bases at J, leaving 0 bases unmatched. The CDR3 coding sequence is TGCGCCAGCAGCTTGGGGGACAGGGGCAATGAGCAGTTCTTC. Its protein is CASSLGDRGNEQFF.

The genes are TRBV15 and TRBJ2-7, with TRBD1 identical over 8 bases. The CDR3 spans 15 residues. The germline V gene encodes CDR1 LNHNV and CDR2 YYDKDF (reference sequence). V gave up 5 bases and J gave up 2 bases; unmatched junction bases: 8. The CDR3, as DNA: TGTGCCACCAGCCTCACAGACAGGGGTACCTACGAGCAGTACTTC. Amino acid sequence: CATSLTDRGTYEQYF.

This clone was recorded only once. V is TRBV5-8 and J is TRBJ2-3; 8 bases fit TRBD2. In germline, CDR1 is SGHTS, CDR2 YDEGEE. Trimming took 1 base from V and 2 from J; bases not matched to a gene: 9. This CDR3 is built from 17 residues. This chain's CDR3 is CASSLSSGGLNTDTQYF. The CDR3 nucleotides are TGTGCCAGCAGCTTGTCGTCGGGGGGGCTGAACACAGATACGCAGTATTTT.

The chain carries TRBV5-1 and TRBJ1-2, with 10 nucleotides matching TRBD1. The CDR3 extends over 16 amino acids. Germline CDR1 and CDR2: SGHRS and YFSETQ. V lost 5 bases, J lost 4 bases, and 11 bases stayed unmatched. DNA for the CDR3: TGCGCCAGCAGTTCAGGACCCGGGACAGGGGTCTATGGCTACACCTTC. This gives the protein CASSSGPGTGVYGYTF.

This chain links TRBV30 with TRBJ2-2, with a weak D call TRBD2 (6 bases). The CDR3 sequence is 15 residues long. Germline V gene data show CDR1 as GTSNPN and CDR2 as SVGIG (reference sequence). Trimming took off 0 bases at V and 5 bases at J, with 13 bases between the two ends. The CDR3 region has the DNA TGTGCCTGGAGTGTGGGGCTAGCGAGTACCGGGGAGCTGTTTTTT. Its translation is CAWSVGLASTGELFF.

This clone was seen a few times. The chain joins TRBV5-1 to TRBJ1-2; D not resolved. Germline lookup yields CDR1 SGHRS and CDR2 YFSETQ. The CDR3 has 14 amino acids. The V and J ends lost 0 bases and 0 bases respectively, with 6 bases between them. The CDR3 region is CASSLDSTNYGYTF. The CDR3 DNA reads TGCGCCAGCAGCTTGGACAGTACTAACTATGGCTACACCTTC.